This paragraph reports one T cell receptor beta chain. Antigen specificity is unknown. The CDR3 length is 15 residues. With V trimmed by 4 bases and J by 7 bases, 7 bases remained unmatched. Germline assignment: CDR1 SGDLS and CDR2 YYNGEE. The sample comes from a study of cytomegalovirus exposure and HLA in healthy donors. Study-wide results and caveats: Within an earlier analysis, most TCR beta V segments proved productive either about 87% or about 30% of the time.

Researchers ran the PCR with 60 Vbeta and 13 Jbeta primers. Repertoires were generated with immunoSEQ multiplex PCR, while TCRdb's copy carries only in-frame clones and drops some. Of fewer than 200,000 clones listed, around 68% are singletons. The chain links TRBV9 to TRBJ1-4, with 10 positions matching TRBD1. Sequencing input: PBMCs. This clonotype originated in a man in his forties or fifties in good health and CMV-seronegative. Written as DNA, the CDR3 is TGTGCCAGCAGCTCGACGACAGGGGGCATTGAAAAACTGTTTTTT. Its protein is CASSSTTGGIEKLFF.